Presented here are 22 T cell receptor beta chains from one specimen sequenced in a study of blood T cell repertoires in COVID-19. Using immunoSEQ multiplex PCR, the repertoire was profiled, and TCRdb retains in-frame clones only, with some absent. The repertoire consists of under 100,000 clones, with over 75% occurring once and the leading ten covering about 18%. Sequencing input: peripheral blood. The origin of the receptors is a human donor in a cohort sampled during active COVID-19.

The V and J genes are TRBV6-1 and TRBJ1-1; D possibly corresponds to TRBD1 (6 bases). CDR3 size: 17 residues. Germline loops: CDR1 MNHNS, CDR2 SASEGT. Trimming shortened V by 2 bases and J by 0 bases, and 16 bases separated the two germline ends. DNA of the CDR3: TGTGCCAGCAGTGAACCCCCGGGGGGGGCAATGAACACTGAAGCTTTCTTT. This codes for CASSEPPGGAMNTEAFF.

The V and J genes are TRBV6-5 and TRBJ1-3; tentative D call: TRBD1 (5 bases). This CDR3 is built from 15 residues. The ends were cut back, 0 bases at V and 2 bases at J, with 8 bases in the middle. Per the germline V gene, CDR1 is MNHEY and CDR2 is SVGAGI. This CDR3 is CASSYSSGTGNTIYF. Here the CDR3 DNA reads TGTGCCAGCAGTTACTCTTCAGGGACTGGAAACACCATATATTTT.

The V call is TRBV20-1, the J call TRBJ1-2; 8 bases fit TRBD1. This CDR3 has 17 amino acids. Unmatched junction bases numbered 16, after V lost 3 bases and J lost 4 bases. Germline CDR1 and CDR2: DFQATT and SNEGSKA (reference sequence). The chain's CDR3 is CSASTGQALLGGYGYTF. In DNA, the CDR3 is TGCAGTGCTAGTACGGGACAGGCCTTATTAGGCGGCTATGGCTACACCTTC.

The rearrangement joins TRBV27 to TRBJ1-1, with D possibly matching TRBD1 (5 bases). Germline CDR1 is MNHEY and CDR2 is SMNVEV (reference sequence). CDR3 length: 13 residues. The germline V and J ends were trimmed by 3 bases and 1 base, with 6 bases remaining between them. CDR3 protein: CASSFRENTEAFF. The CDR3 nucleotides read TGTGCCAGCAGTTTCAGGGAGAACACTGAAGCTTTCTTT.

This clone was seen a few times. The chain carries TRBV13 and TRBJ1-6; TRBD1 agrees at 7 bases. CDR3 size: 14 residues. The germline gives CDR1 PRHDT, CDR2 FYEKMQ (reference sequence). V shed 6 bases, J shed 10 bases, and the junction held 9 bases outside the gene matches. DNA for the CDR3: TGTGCCAGCAGTCAGGGGGTGGGGCCATCACCCCTCCACTTT. Residues: CASSQGVGPSPLHF.

CDR3 sequence: CASSSWTSGGLLSSGANVLTF. Here the CDR3 DNA reads TGCGCCAGCAGCTCATGGACTAGCGGGGGGCTCCTCTCCTCTGGGGCCAACGTCCTGACTTTC. This chain connects TRBV5-1 to TRBJ2-6, with 14 bases matching TRBD2. Looked up from germline, CDR1 is SGHRS and CDR2 is YFSETQ. Unmatched junction bases numbered 11, after V lost 3 bases and J lost 0 bases. The CDR3 loop spans 21 amino acids.

The chain recombines TRBV28 with TRBJ2-1; 7 positions agree with TRBD1. CDR1 and CDR2 (germline): MDHEN, SYDVKM. Losses at the gene ends were 2 bases for V and 3 bases for J; bases not matched to a gene: 4. This CDR3 has 15 residues. The CDR3 here is CASSLNYRGYNEQFF. DNA of the CDR3: TGTGCCAGCAGTTTAAATTACAGGGGCTACAATGAGCAGTTCTTC.

The CDR3 DNA sequence: TGTGCCAGCAGCGCCCACGGACAGGGCTCCTACGAGCAGTACTTC. Its translation: CASSAHGQGSYEQYF. The V and J genes are TRBV9 and TRBJ2-7, with TRBD1 identical over 8 bases. V dropped 3 bases and J dropped 0; count of bases not matched to a gene: 5. CDR1 is SGDLS, CDR2 YYNGEE, per germline. The CDR3 covers 15 residues.

The CDR3 DNA reads TGTGCCAGCAGCCAAGCCCGGCGGGATGGCTACACCTTC. Its protein is CASSQARRDGYTF. V gene TRBV3-1 (or the pseudogene TRBV3-2) combines with J gene TRBJ1-2; the D is unclear. CDR1 is LGHDT, CDR2 YNNKEL, per germline (reference sequence). Trimming took off 1 base at V and 6 bases at J, with 9 bases between the two ends. There are 13 residues in the CDR3.

The chain carries TRBV5-1 and TRBJ1-1; no definite D call. The germline gives CDR1 SGHRS, CDR2 YFSETQ. The V gene lost 4 bases and the J gene lost 1 base, with 8 bases spanning the gap. The CDR3 is made up of 13 amino acids. The DNA of the CDR3 is TGCGCCAGCAGCGTCGAGGGGAACACTGAAGCTTTCTTT. Translated, it gives CASSVEGNTEAFF.

The rearrangement uses TRBV19 and TRBJ1-1, with 9 bases matching TRBD1. Looked up from germline, CDR1 is LNHDA and CDR2 is SQIVND (reference sequence). The CDR3 totals 14 residues. Losses at the gene ends were 7 bases for V and 1 base for J; bases not matched to a gene: 4. CDR3 bases: TGTGCCAGTACCCCGGGACAGGGGAACACTGAAGCTTTCTTT. Protein: CASTPGQGNTEAFF.

The J gene is TRBJ2-7, the V gene TRBV7-2; no firm D call. With 1 base removed from V and 1 base from J, the gap between germline ends came to 8 bases. The CDR3 is 14 residues long. Germline-derived CDR1 and CDR2 are SGHTA and FQGNSA. CDR3 amino acids: CASSLGYGSYEQYF. CDR3 bases: TGTGCCAGCAGCTTAGGATACGGTTCCTACGAGCAGTACTTC.

This chain joins TRBV6-2 or TRBV6-3 and TRBJ2-1; maybe TRBD2 (6 bases). The germline CDR1 and CDR2 sequences are MNHEY and SVGEGT. The CDR3 runs to 15 residues. V was shortened by 5 bases and J by 5 bases, with 16 bases between the two germline ends. CDR3: CASSRERRVNNEQFF. DNA of the CDR3: TGTGCCAGCAGTCGAGAGCGGAGGGTCAACAATGAGCAGTTCTTC.

V gene TRBV19 combines with J gene TRBJ2-7, with D tentatively TRBD2 (6 bases). The CDR3 length is 11 residues. Germline values: CDR1 LNHDA, CDR2 SQIVND (reference sequence). Here the CDR3 reads CASSIRRGTWV. The CDR3 bases are TGTGCCAGTAGTATAAGGAGGGGTACTTGGGTC.

V gene TRBV4-2 combines with J gene TRBJ1-2; D perhaps matches TRBD1 (5 bases). Germline V lookup: CDR1 LGHNA, CDR2 YNFKEQ. V was cut by 0 bases and J by 8 bases, with 22 bases left in between. The CDR3 is 17 residues long. The CDR3 region is CASSQDGLDRGMGGYTF. The CDR3 DNA follows: TGTGCCAGCAGCCAAGATGGGTTGGATAGGGGCATGGGGGGCTACACCTTC.

The gene calls are TRBV30 and TRBJ2-5; D remains ambiguous. CDR1 GTSNPN and CDR2 SVGIG come from the germline V gene (reference sequence). V gave up 2 bases and J gave up 4 bases, with 14 bases separating them. The CDR3 runs to 14 residues. CDR3 residues: CAWSSTTRRETQYF. The CDR3, as DNA: TGTGCCTGGAGTTCTACTACACGACGAGAGACCCAGTACTTC.

A single count supports this clone. The chain combines TRBV6-5 with TRBJ1-1; D is unclear. The germline V gene encodes CDR1 MNHEY and CDR2 SVGAGI. The ends were cut back, 6 bases at V and 3 bases at J, with 11 bases in the middle. This CDR3 has 13 amino acids. CDR3 residues: CASRPPGDTEAFF. DNA for the CDR3: TGTGCCAGCAGACCCCCCGGGGACACTGAAGCTTTCTTT.

The CDR3, as DNA: TGCGCCAGCAGCTTAAACCTCCCCGGACAGGGGGTGTCGTGGAACACTGAAGCTTTCTTT. Its translation: CASSLNLPGQGVSWNTEAFF. The genes are TRBV5-1 and TRBJ1-1; 10 positions match TRBD1. This CDR3 spans 20 amino acids. Per the germline V gene, CDR1 is SGHRS and CDR2 is YFSETQ. Trimming removed 2 bases from V and 1 base from J; junction bases left unmatched: 17.

The rearrangement joins TRBV5-6 to TRBJ2-1, with D possibly TRBD2 on 5 matching bases. With 0 bases removed from V and 2 bases from J, the gap between germline ends came to 12 bases. CDR1 and CDR2 (germline): SGHDT, YYEEEE. The length of the CDR3 is 16 residues. Written as DNA, the CDR3 is TGTGCCAGCAGCTTGGCCCTCCGGGGAACCTACAATGAGCAGTTCTTC. Its protein product is CASSLALRGTYNEQFF. The variable domain in full, completed from reference TRBV5-6 and TRBJ2-1, reads DAGVTQSPTHLIKTRGQQVTLRCSPKSGHDTVSWYQQALGQGPQFIFQYYEEEERQRGNFPDRFSGHQFPNYSSELNVNALLLGDSALYLCASSLALRGTYNEQFFGPGTRLTVL.

The chain recombines TRBV9 with TRBJ2-6; possibly TRBD2 for D (5 bases). Deletions cut 3 bases from V and 2 bases from J, with 12 bases between. Germline-derived CDR1 and CDR2 are SGDLS and YYNGEE. The CDR3 length is 16 residues. In nucleotides, the CDR3 is TGTGCCAGCAGCGCGGACTGGGAGCCTGGGGCCAACGTCCTGACTTTC. Translating gives CASSADWEPGANVLTF. The variable domain in full, with the rest retrieved from reference TRBV9 and TRBJ2-6, is DSGVTQTPKHLITATGQRVTLRCSPRSGDLSVYWYQQSLDQGLQFLIQYYNGEERAKGNILERFSAQQFPDLHSELNLSSLELGDSALYFCASSADWEPGANVLTFGAGSRLTVL.

This clone was detected a few times. The V call is TRBV28, the J call TRBJ1-5, with 7 bases fitting TRBD1. V shed 1 base and J 4 bases; nucleotides not matched to a gene: 1. This CDR3 has 14 amino acids. Germline V gene lookup returns CDR1 MDHEN and CDR2 SYDVKM. The CDR3 is CASSLSGGNQPQHF. In DNA form, the CDR3 reads TGTGCCAGCAGTTTATCAGGGGGGAATCAGCCCCAGCATTTT.

This chain links TRBV11-2 with TRBJ1-6; TRBD1 aligns across 7 bases. Germline lookup yields CDR1 SGHAT and CDR2 FQNNGV. J gave up 13 bases and V 8 bases, and 14 bases lay outside the gene matches. This CDR3 has 14 amino acids. The CDR3 DNA is TGTGCCAGCCGTAGTGGGGACAGAAGATCGCCCCTCCACTTT. Amino acids: CASRSGDRRSPLHF.